The 21 T cell receptor beta chains in this list originate from one sample, sequenced in a study of blood T cell repertoires in COVID-19. TCRdb's table, derived via immunoSEQ multiplex PCR, lists solely in-frame clones and lacks some. Among 150,000 to 180,000 clones, about 83% were seen once, and the ten largest hold 9% to 14%. The sample consisted of peripheral blood. These receptors all stem from a woman aged 60-70 years with COVID-19, enrolled during active disease.

V usage is TRBV6-5 and J usage is TRBJ2-7; D is perhaps TRBD2 (6 bases). V was trimmed by 0 bases and J by 1 base, leaving 10 bases between them. This CDR3 has 15 residues. Germline-derived CDR1 and CDR2 are MNHEY and SVGAGI. DNA for the CDR3: TGTGCCAGCAGTTACTCATACGGACTATCCTACGAGCAGTACGTC. Protein product: CASSYSYGLSYEQYV.

This chain joins TRBV2 and TRBJ1-2; TRBD1 agrees at 7 bases. V dropped 5 bases and J dropped 6; count of bases not matched to a gene: 9. The germline gives CDR1 SNHLY, CDR2 FYNNEI. The CDR3 totals 14 residues. In DNA, the CDR3 is TGTGCCAGCAGTCCGGGGACAGCCCCGGATGGCTACACCTTC. This codes for CASSPGTAPDGYTF.

The rearrangement uses TRBV18 and TRBJ2-1; 7 bases fit TRBD1. The germline CDR1 and CDR2 sequences are KGHSH and LQKENI. After removal of 0 bases from V and 10 bases from J, the junction contained 9 bases not matched to a gene. The CDR3 is made up of 15 amino acids. CDR3 in amino acids: CASSPPLTGWIEQFF. Here the CDR3 DNA reads TGTGCCAGCTCACCACCGTTGACAGGGTGGATCGAGCAGTTCTTC.

The chain links TRBV7-2 to TRBJ2-5, with 7 nucleotides matching TRBD1. The germline gives CDR1 SGHTA, CDR2 FQGNSA. V was clipped by 5 bases and J by 2 bases; unmatched bases: 5. This CDR3 spans 14 amino acids. The CDR3 loop reads CASSPYRGQETQYF. The DNA of the CDR3 is TGTGCCAGCAGCCCCTACAGGGGACAAGAGACCCAGTACTTC.

CDR3 coding DNA: TGTGCCAGCAGTTTTTCCGCTCGGACAGAAAAGGAATATGGCTACACCTTC. Translating gives CASSFSARTEKEYGYTF. The chain recombines TRBV6-2 or TRBV6-3 with TRBJ1-2, with D possibly being TRBD1 (6 bases). Germline loops: CDR1 MNHEY, CDR2 SVGEGT. V lost 4 bases to trimming and J lost 5 bases, with 23 bases between them. This CDR3 spans 17 amino acids.

The chain has TRBV3-1 (or the pseudogene TRBV3-2) and TRBJ2-5; weak D call: TRBD2 (5 bases). The CDR3 runs to 13 residues. V shed 7 bases and J shed 7 bases, with 16 bases lying between them. Germline V gene lookup returns CDR1 LGHDT and CDR2 YNNKEL (reference sequence). The CDR3 DNA reads TGTGCCAGCAAGGCGGGCGCATTCTCGACCCAGTACTTC. Translating it yields CASKAGAFSTQYF.

This sequence joins TRBV19 and TRBJ1-4; possible D gene TRBD1, 5 bases. The ends were cut back, 10 bases at V and 4 bases at J, with 19 bases in the middle. Germline V gene data show CDR1 as LNHDA and CDR2 as SQIVND (reference sequence). The CDR3 is 15 amino acids. CDR3 DNA sequence: TGTGCCACCCGCCCCCGGGGGGGGATTAATGAAAAACTGTTTTTT. It is translated as CATRPRGGINEKLFF.

The chain recombines TRBV19 with TRBJ2-6; 10 bases fit TRBD1. The germline V gene has CDR1 LNHDA and CDR2 SQIVND (reference sequence). Germline trimming cut 1 base from V and 10 bases from J; bases unmatched to any gene: 10. This CDR3 contains 17 residues. In nucleotides, the CDR3 is TGTGCCAGTAGTATAGGGGTGGTGACAGGGGGCGCAAACGTCCTGACTTTC. Amino acid sequence: CASSIGVVTGGANVLTF.

V and J are TRBV4-1 and TRBJ1-2; TRBD1 aligns across 8 bases. CDR1 is MGHRA, CDR2 YSYEKL, per germline. The junction had 5 bases not matched to a gene; V was cut back by 0 bases and J by 5 bases. CDR3 length: 15 amino acids. The chain's CDR3 is CASSQDQGAHYGYTF. DNA for the CDR3: TGCGCCAGCAGCCAAGATCAGGGGGCGCATTATGGCTACACCTTC.

V gene TRBV5-1 combines with J gene TRBJ2-2; TRBD2 aligns across 12 bases. The CDR3 covers 16 residues. CDR1 and CDR2 from the germline V gene are SGHRS and YFSETQ. The junction had 8 bases not matched to a gene; V was cut back by 6 bases and J by 5 bases. CDR3 amino acids: CASTRLAGVDTGELFF. The DNA of the CDR3 is TGCGCCAGCACGAGACTAGCGGGAGTGGATACCGGGGAGCTGTTTTTT.

This chain uses TRBV14 with TRBJ1-1; weak D call: TRBD1 (5 bases). V lost 1 base and J 2 bases, leaving 14 bases between the germline ends. This CDR3 contains 16 residues. Per the germline V gene, CDR1 is SGHDN and CDR2 is FVKESK. CDR3 amino acids: CASSQAVVGGNTEAFF. The CDR3 region has the DNA TGTGCCAGCAGCCAAGCAGTTGTCGGGGGAAACACTGAAGCTTTCTTT.

This clone has more than one count but fewer than ten. This chain uses TRBV19 with TRBJ1-6, with a possible D match to TRBD1 (5 bases). Trimming took off 3 bases at V and 9 bases at J, with 18 bases between the two ends. CDR3 size: 16 residues. Germline CDR1 is LNHDA and CDR2 is SQIVND (reference sequence). CDR3 bases: TGTGCCAGTAGTATGAGGGCCGGATCGGGGGGTTCACCCCTCCACTTT. Its protein product is CASSMRAGSGGSPLHF.

This clone was seen a few times. The rearrangement joins TRBV7-9 to TRBJ2-2; 9 bases agree with TRBD2. V trimming: 5 bases; J trimming: 1 base; junction bases outside the gene matches: 11. Germline CDR1 reads SEHNR; CDR2 reads FQNEAQ (reference sequence). This CDR3 spans 18 amino acids. The DNA for the CDR3 is TGTGCCAGCAGCCCCCGAATCAGACTAGCGGTGAACACCGGGGAGCTGTTTTTT. This gives the protein CASSPRIRLAVNTGELFF.

This rearrangement joins TRBV5-1 to TRBJ1-3, with D perhaps matching TRBD1 (6 bases). Germline CDR1 SGHRS, CDR2 YFSETQ. CDR3 length: 15 residues. Trimming cost V 3 bases and J 3 bases, with 13 bases left between them. CDR3 coding DNA: TGCGCCAGCAGCTCGTTACAGGGTGGTGGAAACACCATATATTTT. This gives the protein CASSSLQGGGNTIYF. The variable domain in full, completed from reference TRBV5-1 and TRBJ1-3, reads KAGVTQTPRYLIKTRGQQVTLSCSPISGHRSVSWYQQTPGQGLQFLFEYFSETQRNKGNFPGRFSGRQFSNSRSEMNVSTLELGDSALYLCASSSLQGGGNTIYFGEGSWLTVV.

The rearrangement uses TRBV3-1 (or the pseudogene TRBV3-2) and TRBJ2-2, with D possibly being TRBD2 (6 bases). V was clipped by 4 bases and J by 5 bases, with 11 bases between them. CDR1 and CDR2 (germline): LGHDT, YNNKEL (reference sequence). The CDR3 spans 14 residues. CDR3 region: CASSLWSGTGELFF. The CDR3 nucleotides are TGTGCCAGCAGCCTATGGAGCGGGACCGGGGAGCTGTTTTTT.

In DNA form, the CDR3 reads TGCGCCAGCAGGGACACCAATTTCTATGGCTACACCTTC. It specifies CASRDTNFYGYTF. This chain joins TRBV10-2 and TRBJ1-2; D perhaps matches TRBD1 (5 bases). Germline V gene data show CDR1 as WSHSY and CDR2 as SAAADI. This CDR3 is 13 amino acids long. The ends were cut back, 6 bases at V and 4 bases at J, with 12 bases in the middle.

The chain links TRBV5-1 to TRBJ1-3; TRBD1 is a possible D gene (6 bases). In germline, CDR1 is SGHRS, CDR2 YFSETQ. This CDR3 has 16 residues. V shed 4 bases and J shed 5 bases, with 19 bases lying between them. The CDR3 here is CASSPNQQGTRNTIYF. CDR3 bases: TGCGCCAGCAGCCCGAACCAACAGGGTACTAGAAACACCATATATTTT.

The gene calls are TRBV18 and TRBJ1-1; TRBD1 agrees at 7 bases. The V segment lost 5 bases and the J segment 6 bases; nucleotides outside the gene matches: 6. Germline lookup yields CDR1 KGHSH and CDR2 LQKENI. The CDR3 sequence is 13 residues long. The CDR3 DNA reads as TGTGCCAGCTCATCCACAGGGGCGGCTGAAGCTTTCTTT. Protein product: CASSSTGAAEAFF.

The chain is built from TRBV19 and TRBJ2-1, with a weak D call TRBD1 (6 bases). This CDR3 is built from 15 residues. The germline V gene has CDR1 LNHDA and CDR2 SQIVND (reference sequence). V was clipped by 3 bases and J by 8 bases, with 17 bases between them. CDR3 DNA sequence: TGTGCCAGTAGTATCGGTGGGGGCGCTCACCATGAGCAGTTCTTC. It yields the protein CASSIGGGAHHEQFF.

The DNA for the CDR3 is TGTGCCAGCTCACCGCTCAGCGGGAGTTCCTACAATGAGCAGTTCTTC. This translates into CASSPLSGSSYNEQFF. This chain joins TRBV18 and TRBJ2-1; 8 nucleotides line up with TRBD2. The junction had 5 bases not matched to a gene; V was cut back by 3 bases and J by 1 base. Looked up from germline, CDR1 is KGHSH and CDR2 is LQKENI. The CDR3 covers 16 residues.

The chain joins TRBV6-5 to TRBJ2-6, with D tentatively TRBD1 (5 bases). The CDR3 consists of 15 residues. The V gene lost 2 bases and the J gene lost 4 bases, with 9 bases spanning the gap. The germline CDR1 and CDR2 sequences are MNHEY and SVGAGI. The CDR3 loop reads CASSYGAPGANVLTF. In nucleotides, the CDR3 is TGTGCCAGCAGTTACGGGGCACCAGGGGCCAACGTCCTGACTTTC.